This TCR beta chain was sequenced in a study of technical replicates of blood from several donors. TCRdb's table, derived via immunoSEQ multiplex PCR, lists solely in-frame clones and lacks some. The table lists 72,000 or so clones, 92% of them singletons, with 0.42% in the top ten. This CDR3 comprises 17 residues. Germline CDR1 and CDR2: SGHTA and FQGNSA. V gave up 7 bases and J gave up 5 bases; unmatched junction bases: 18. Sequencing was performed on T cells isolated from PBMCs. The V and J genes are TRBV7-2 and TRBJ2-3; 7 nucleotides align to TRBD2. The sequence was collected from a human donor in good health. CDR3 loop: CASTLTGNPSGGDTQYF. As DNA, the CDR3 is TGTGCCAGCACCCTTACTGGGAATCCTAGCGGTGGAGATACGCAGTATTTT.